Following are 2 T cell receptor beta chains from one sample sequenced in a study of cytomegalovirus exposure and HLA in healthy donors. The study ran its PCR with 60 Vbeta and 13 Jbeta primers. Sequencing used immunoSEQ multiplex PCR; TCRdb keeps in-frame clones, though not all of them. The sample yields under 200,000 clones, around 80% seen once. Sequenced material: PBMCs. These receptors were taken from a woman aged 45-60 years in good health and CMV-seronegative.

J is TRBJ2-7 and V is TRBV4-1; 14 positions match TRBD2. The CDR3 consists of 18 residues. With V trimmed by 2 bases and J by 5 bases, 11 bases remained unmatched. In germline, CDR1 is MGHRA, CDR2 YSYEKL. The CDR3 sequence is CASSQRRLAGGQGDEQYF. In DNA form, the CDR3 reads TGCGCCAGCAGCCAAAGACGACTAGCGGGAGGGCAGGGGGACGAGCAGTACTTC.

The rearrangement links TRBV9 to TRBJ2-7; D may be TRBD2 (6 bases). The CDR3 is 16 residues long. Trimming pared 0 bases from V and 4 bases from J, leaving 17 bases between. In germline, CDR1 is SGDLS, CDR2 YYNGEE. The CDR3 coding sequence is TGTGCCAGCAGCGTAGGTTCTACGGGACTTGTGTACGAGCAGTACTTC. It translates to CASSVGSTGLVYEQYF.